Listed below are T cell receptor beta chains from one sample, sequenced in a study of graft-versus-host responses after intestinal transplantation. No antigen has been identified for these receptors. The table came from immunoSEQ multiplex PCR; TCRdb's copy has only in-frame clones and leaves some out. The data contain about 130,000 clones, 80% to 95% of them singletons. The sample was unstimulated CD4+ T cells sorted from spleen or lymph node cells, taken before intestinal transplant. The origin of the receptors is a human donor who received an intestinal transplant. The CDR3 runs from the conserved cysteine through the conserved F or W. A D gene is named only where the DNA matches it firmly.

D gene: TRBD2
V gene: TRBV6-1
J gene: TRBJ2-7
CDR3 protein: CASSEAWLGGLRYEQYF

D gene: TRBD2
V gene: TRBV2
J gene: TRBJ2-5
CDR3 protein: CASGLAGGETQYF

D gene: NA
V gene: TRBV6-5
J gene: TRBJ1-6
CDR3 protein: CASSYSSGYNSPLHF

D gene: NA
V gene: TRBV28
J gene: TRBJ2-5
CDR3 protein: CASSSTFTQETQYF

D gene: TRBD1
V gene: TRBV28
J gene: TRBJ1-6
CDR3 protein: CASRDRGNSPLHF

D gene: NA
V gene: TRBV28
J gene: TRBJ1-5
CDR3 protein: CASSGTPRGDQPQHF

D gene: TRBD1
V gene: TRBV28
J gene: TRBJ1-3
CDR3 protein: CASSFITGGSGNTIYF

D gene: NA
V gene: TRBV5-1
J gene: TRBJ2-6
CDR3 protein: CASSPVIKGGSGANVLTF

D gene: NA
V gene: TRBV19
J gene: TRBJ1-1
CDR3 protein: CASRARAPEAFF

D gene: TRBD2
V gene: TRBV27
J gene: TRBJ2-3
CDR3 protein: CASKGLATDTQYF

D gene: NA
V gene: TRBV18
J gene: TRBJ2-7
CDR3 protein: CASSPGDLTYEQYF

D gene: NA
V gene: TRBV6-8
J gene: TRBJ1-1
CDR3 protein: CASTFRTEAFF

D gene: TRBD2
V gene: TRBV5-1
J gene: TRBJ2-3
CDR3 protein: CASRGLAGVGTDTQYF

D gene: NA
V gene: TRBV19
J gene: TRBJ2-2
CDR3 protein: CASSLQQGGYGELFF

D gene: NA
V gene: TRBV5-1
J gene: TRBJ2-5
CDR3 protein: CASSPDWWSRQETQYF

D gene: NA
V gene: TRBV18
J gene: TRBJ1-6
CDR3 protein: CASSPSSYNSPLHF

D gene: NA
V gene: TRBV27
J gene: TRBJ1-2
CDR3 protein: CASRPTGANYGYTF

D gene: TRBD2
V gene: TRBV4-2
J gene: TRBJ2-7
CDR3 protein: CASSHWTSGTSYEQYF

D gene: NA
V gene: TRBV19
J gene: TRBJ2-1
CDR3 protein: CASGHLDNEQFF

D gene: TRBD1
V gene: TRBV6-5
J gene: TRBJ2-1
CDR3 protein: CASRPGTGIVNEQFF

D gene: TRBD1
V gene: TRBV2
J gene: TRBJ2-7
CDR3 protein: CASSVNRGAYEQYF

D gene: TRBD2
V gene: TRBV2
J gene: TRBJ2-7
CDR3 protein: CASSRYTSGPSCEQYF

D gene: TRBD2
V gene: TRBV5-1
J gene: TRBJ2-1
CDR3 protein: CASSPVGLTSGRIGNEQFF

D gene: NA
V gene: TRBV4-2
J gene: TRBJ1-2
CDR3 protein: CASSQDRQDTYGYTF

D gene: NA
V gene: TRBV12-5
J gene: TRBJ2-1
CDR3 protein: CASPLRGEQFF

D gene: NA
V gene: TRBV5-1
J gene: TRBJ2-7
CDR3 protein: CASSLGGGTYEQYF

D gene: NA
V gene: TRBV30
J gene: TRBJ2-3
CDR3 protein: CAWTGQALPPTDTQYF

D gene: NA
V gene: TRBV27
J gene: TRBJ2-1
CDR3 protein: CASTGSHYNEQFF

D gene: NA
V gene: TRBV5-4
J gene: TRBJ1-2
CDR3 protein: CASSWGGAGTSFGYTF

D gene: NA
V gene: TRBV6-1
J gene: TRBJ2-2
CDR3 protein: CASSEARPPTNTGELFF

D gene: NA
V gene: TRBV9
J gene: TRBJ2-7
CDR3 protein: CASSGRDASPYEQYF

D gene: NA
V gene: TRBV11-2
J gene: TRBJ1-1
CDR3 protein: CASSLKGGTEAFF

D gene: NA
V gene: TRBV18
J gene: TRBJ2-1
CDR3 protein: CASSPTNADEQFF

D gene: NA
V gene: TRBV29-1
J gene: TRBJ2-2
CDR3 protein: CSVTTGPSDTGELFF

D gene: TRBD1
V gene: TRBV6-1
J gene: NA
CDR3 protein: CASSEVFFVGTGGRYEQYF

D gene: NA
V gene: TRBV27
J gene: TRBJ2-1
CDR3 protein: CASGRALTYNEQFF

D gene: TRBD1
V gene: TRBV13
J gene: TRBJ2-7
CDR3 protein: CASSRGTGEYEQYF

D gene: NA
V gene: TRBV14
J gene: TRBJ1-1
CDR3 protein: CASSQMVNTEAFF

D gene: TRBD1
V gene: TRBV30
J gene: TRBJ1-5
CDR3 protein: CAWRAGQGKYSNQPQHF

D gene: NA
V gene: TRBV5-4
J gene: TRBJ2-7
CDR3 protein: CASSLMNVGGYSYEQYF

D gene: NA
V gene: TRBV5-4
J gene: TRBJ2-5
CDR3 protein: CASSFPRGTESGAQYF

D gene: NA
V gene: TRBV7-2
J gene: TRBJ2-2
CDR3 protein: CASSLRFADTGELFF

D gene: NA
V gene: TRBV15
J gene: TRBJ1-2
CDR3 protein: CATSTRVGVHTF

D gene: NA
V gene: TRBV28
J gene: TRBJ2-5
CDR3 protein: CASRLAGQGQETQYF